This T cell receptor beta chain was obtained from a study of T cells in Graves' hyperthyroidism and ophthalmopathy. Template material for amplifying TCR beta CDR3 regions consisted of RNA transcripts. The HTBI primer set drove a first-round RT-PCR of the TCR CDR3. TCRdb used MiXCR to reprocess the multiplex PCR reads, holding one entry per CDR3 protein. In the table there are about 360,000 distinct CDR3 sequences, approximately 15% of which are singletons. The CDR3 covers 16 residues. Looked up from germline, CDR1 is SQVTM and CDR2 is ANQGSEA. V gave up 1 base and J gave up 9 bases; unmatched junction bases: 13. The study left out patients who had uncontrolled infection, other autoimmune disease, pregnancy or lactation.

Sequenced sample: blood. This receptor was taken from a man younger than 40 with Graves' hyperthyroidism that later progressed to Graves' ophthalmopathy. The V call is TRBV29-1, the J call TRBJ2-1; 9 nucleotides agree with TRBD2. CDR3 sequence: CSVEGPTSGLAGEQFF. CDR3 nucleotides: TGCAGCGTTGAAGGACCTACTAGCGGGCTTGCTGGTGAGCAGTTCTTC.